The rows below give T cell receptor beta chains drawn from one sample of a study of shared clonotypes between healthy human individuals. Only in-frame clones appear in the TCRdb table, and some are missing; sequencing was by immunoSEQ multiplex PCR. The sample holds around 2,000,000 clones, approximately 94% seen once. Sequencing was carried out using naive CD8+ T cells sorted from blood. These receptors were collected from a man in his late teens or twenties in good health. The conserved cysteine and the conserved F or W are not part of the CDR3 here. The order of the fields is J gene, V gene, CDR3 protein.

>TRBJ2-2|TRBV7-9
ASSSIYRGPYTGELF
>TRBJ2-7|TRBV13
ASSLEAASEQY
>TRBJ1-4|TRBV5-5
ASSQAVGEEKLF
>TRBJ1-6|TRBV5-6
ASSPGGSPLH
>TRBJ2-7|TRBV5-1
ASSEGINGYEQY
>TRBJ2-5|TRBV4-1
ASSQEYRDNPIQETQY
>TRBJ2-1|TRBV7-2
ASSLATGGSLLNSYNEQF
>TRBJ2-3|TRBV12-5
ASGPSFRGDTQY
>TRBJ1-5|TRBV19
ASSMDPPHPQH
>TRBJ2-3|TRBV29-1
SWVQPGTDTQY
>TRBJ2-7|TRBV27
ASSPRGTSYEQY
>TRBJ1-2|TRBV25-1
ASSEYPGSYGYT
>TRBJ1-1|TRBV4-1
ASSQGQNDMNTEAF
>TRBJ2-7|TRBV27
ASSFVSAGYEQY
>TRBJ2-3|TRBV29-1
SVEDSGTSTDTQY
>TRBJ1-6|TRBV4-2
ASSQDYWTDYNSPLH